This T cell receptor (beta chain) came from a study of shared clonotypes between healthy human individuals (dated by TCRdb to the early 2020s). Notes on the research overall: A few men and a couple of women, aged 18 to 49 years, made up the cohort. To estimate repertoire size and how much clonotype sharing occurs between individuals, the study deeply sequenced the blood TCR repertoires of 4 to 6 healthy adults. Per donor, three plates each were used for CD4 naive and CD4 memory, two for CD8 naive, and one for CD8 memory. Per donor, leukapheresis produced somewhere between about 0.85 and 10 billion PBMCs. To increase sequencing depth and limit assay-specific biases, different laboratories used diverse techniques to prepare libraries and sequence TCR repertoires. Here is what the overall study found, with its caveats: Pairwise subsampling indicated that sequencing depth was expected to affect the degree of clonotype sharing among donors. Rarefaction of sorted-subset datasets indicated incomplete sequencing despite the large sequencing depth. Sharing across four donors was observed for roughly 5% of naive CD4, over 3% of naive CD8, 2.3% of memory CD4, and 0.4% of memory CD8 clonotypes. The genetic and exposure-history diversity represented was limited by the small number of donors. Sampling was restricted to blood, and TCR repertoires in tissues likely differ from the TCR repertoires found in blood. Clonotypes shared by all four sorted-subset donors showed higher generation probabilities than non-shared clonotypes. Estimated clonotype richness was generally larger for naive than for memory subsets.

TCR CDR3 regions were amplified from genomic DNA by multiplex PCR using the deep immunoSEQ assay. Genomic DNA extracted from each cell subset was distributed evenly over all wells of several immunoSEQ 96-well plates, and each plate served as one replicate. Each replicate PCR for sorted subsets received around 210 ng genomic DNA, equal to some 32,000 T cell genomes. Purified libraries were measured with a Qubit 3.0 fluorometer, size-checked on a Bioanalyzer 2100, and measured again with the KAPA Library Quantification kit. Each immunoSEQ 96-well plate was sequenced on its own single-read 150-cycle Illumina NextSeq 550 flow cell. As for the original processing: Because only junctional sequences without quality scores were contained in the immunoSEQ output, filtering matching that applied to full-length reads could not be performed. Sequences were annotated with PyIR, a Python wrapper for IgBLAST v1.9, using IMGT germline references to assign V/J genes and CDR3. Reads with weak V/J assignments (E-value above 1e-6), missing CDR3, stop codons, out-of-frame junctions, or ambiguous translated residues were removed. V3J clonotypes were defined by identical inferred V gene, J gene, and CDR3 amino acid sequence. Percentage overlap between repertoires was computed as shared unique clonotypes divided by the size of the smaller repertoire. Richness of each repertoire was evaluated using RTK rarefaction, the Chao1 estimator, and Recon v2.1 estimates of unobserved clonotypes. Generation probabilities for all TCRbeta clonotypes obtained by the gDNA method from a handful of donors were computed using OLGA. Imported from immuneACCESS, the table was reduced by TCRdb to in-frame sequences with V and J called. These copies leave out some clones; in studies compared against another copy, an unresolved V gene accounts for under half, and the cause of the remainder is not known. The D gene and trimming were derived from the DNA, and the V and J assignments and clone size from that table. The sample table records just over 2,000,000 clones; roughly 94% of these occur just once. The ten largest make up about 1.1% of the sample.

With regard to this clone: The specificity of this receptor is unknown. Per-nucleotide qualities are absent, and no much larger clonotype sits a single base away.

CDR1 and CDR2, looked up from the germline V gene, are SGHRS and YFSETQ. The germline V and J ends show losses of 4 bases and 2 bases respectively, and no gene match explains 4 bases of the junction. The CDR3 runs 15 amino acids, cysteine and phenylalanine included. CDR3 DNA is the only sequence kept; it has 45 bases, read in frame from the first base. For the CD8 naive samples, CD45RO-negative cells were positively selected for CCR7, yielding a CD45RA+CCR7+ population from which TemRA cells were excluded. Donors were healthy HIV-negative adults with no recently reported acute infections or vaccinations. Only Caucasian adults living in Nashville, Tennessee, USA were represented among the donors. Blood was obtained by leukapheresis, after which PBMCs were separated by Ficoll-Histopaque density gradient centrifugation and cryopreserved in liquid nitrogen vapor phase. Purity and quantity of every magnetically sorted T cell population were checked by analytical flow cytometry. Each sorted fraction had its genomic DNA isolated and then quantified by UV absorbance on a Nanodrop 2000c.

This sequence originates from a man aged 18 to 30 in good health. Sequenced input: naive CD8+ T cells sorted from blood. In the paper's terms, the cell subset or site label means: CD45RA+CCR7+. The sequence links TRBV5-1 to TRBJ1-1; TRBD1 aligns with 11 central bases. The base sequence is TGCGCCAGCAGCCCCTGGACAGGGGGCAACACTGAAGCTTTCTTT. This translates into CASSPWTGGNTEAFF.